The 2 T cell receptor beta chains listed next were all sequenced from one sample in a study of CD8+ T cells in alopecia areata. Extraction of RNA preceded its reverse transcription into cDNA, which served as the sequencing template. Clones were read by immunoSEQ multiplex PCR, and TCRdb kept only the in-frame ones, dropping some. The top ten hold over 9.5% of the sample, which has about 190,000 clones, about 60% seen once. Treatment noted: oral pan-JAK inhibitor, 5-10 mg twice daily. The sequencing used CD8+ T cells sorted from blood, collected at week 24, from a patient treated with tofacitinib. The receptors stem from a human donor with alopecia areata.

This clone has just a few counts. This sequence joins TRBV7-9 and TRBJ1-2, with TRBD1 as a possible D gene (6 bases). CDR1 and CDR2 from the germline V gene are SEHNR and FQNEAQ (reference sequence). This CDR3 comprises 14 residues. V lost 6 bases, J lost 7 bases, and 18 bases lay in between. The CDR3: CASRNRDWGGGYTF. The CDR3 nucleotides read TGTGCCAGCAGGAACAGGGACTGGGGTGGTGGCTACACCTTC.

J is TRBJ1-1 and V is TRBV27; D gene unclear. Trimming removed 2 bases at V and 0 bases at J, with 10 bases between. The CDR3 is 15 amino acids. Germline assignment: CDR1 MNHEY and CDR2 SMNVEV (reference sequence). In nucleotides, the CDR3 is TGTGCCAGCAGTTTAAATGGAGATTTGAACACTGAAGCTTTCTTT. Protein: CASSLNGDLNTEAFF.